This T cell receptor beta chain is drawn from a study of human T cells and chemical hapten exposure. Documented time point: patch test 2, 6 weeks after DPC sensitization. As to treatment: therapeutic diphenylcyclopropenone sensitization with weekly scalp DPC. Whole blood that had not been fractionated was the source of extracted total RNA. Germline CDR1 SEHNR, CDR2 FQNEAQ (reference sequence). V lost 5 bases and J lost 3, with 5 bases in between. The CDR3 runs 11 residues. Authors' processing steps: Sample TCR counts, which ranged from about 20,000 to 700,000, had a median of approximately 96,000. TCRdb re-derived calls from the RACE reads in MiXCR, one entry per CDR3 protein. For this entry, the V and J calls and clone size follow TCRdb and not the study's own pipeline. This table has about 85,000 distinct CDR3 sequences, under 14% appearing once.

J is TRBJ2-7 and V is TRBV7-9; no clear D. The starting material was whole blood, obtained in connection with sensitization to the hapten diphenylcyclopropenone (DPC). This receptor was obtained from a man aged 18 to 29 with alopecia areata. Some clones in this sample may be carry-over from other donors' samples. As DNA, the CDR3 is TGTGCCAGCAGCCTTTTCTACGAGCAGTACTTC. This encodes CASSLFYEQYF.